The rows below give T cell receptor beta chains drawn from one sample of a study of coeliac disease. Data came from immunoSEQ multiplex PCR; TCRdb stores just in-frame clones and leaves some out. The repertoire holds about 3,300 clones, around 68% seen once, with 15% to 20% in the top ten. The source material was lymphocytes from the gut lamina propria. The receptors shown here come from a man of 80 years or more without celiac disease. Each CDR3 is given with its conserved first and last residue. D genes are given only for firm matches. The listing skips clone size in some rows; elsewhere it reads once, few, many or a size class.

D | size | J | V | CDR3 | DNA
TRBD1 | NA | TRBJ1-1 | TRBV18 | CASSAGTGETEAFF | TGTGCCAGCTCGGCCGGGACAGGGGAAACTGAAGCTTTCTTT
NA | NA | TRBJ1-1 | TRBV27 | CASSLPGQMNTEAFF | TGTGCCAGCAGTTTACCTGGACAGATGAACACTGAAGCTTTCTTT
NA | few | TRBJ1-1 | TRBV5-1 | CASAQGGAYTEAFF | TGCGCCAGCGCCCAAGGCGGGGCTTATACTGAAGCTTTCTTT
NA | once | TRBJ1-1 | TRBV14 | CASSQGANTEAFF | TGTGCCAGCAGCCAAGGGGCGAACACTGAAGCTTTCTTT
TRBD2 | NA | TRBJ2-2 | TRBV6-4 | CASSAGTSGTGELFF | TGTGCCAGCAGTGCCGGGACTAGCGGCACCGGGGAGCTGTTTTTT
NA | NA | TRBJ2-2 | TRBV19 | CASSRSYGGRRVGELFF | TGTGCCAGTAGTCGATCTTACGGGGGTCGCAGGGTCGGGGAGCTGTTTTTT
TRBD2 | NA | TRBJ2-3 | TRBV2 | CASLAGVDTQYF | TGTGCCAGCCTAGCGGGGGTAGATACGCAGTATTTT
NA | NA | TRBJ2-1 | TRBV29-1 | CSVEGDGAREQFF | TGCAGCGTTGAAGGAGATGGGGCTCGGGAGCAGTTCTTC
NA | NA | TRBJ2-7 | TRBV19 | CASSIDTARGEQYF | TGTGCCAGTAGTATAGATACTGCCAGGGGAGAGCAGTACTTC
TRBD1 | NA | TRBJ1-4 | TRBV7-9 | CASSQGQGREKLFF | TGTGCCAGCAGCCAAGGACAGGGGAGGGAAAAACTGTTTTTT
TRBD1 | NA | TRBJ2-7 | TRBV7-8 | CASSLALGQGTSYEQYF | TGTGCCAGCAGCTTAGCGCTCGGACAGGGGACCTCCTACGAGCAGTACTTC
TRBD2 | NA | TRBJ2-3 | TRBV5-1 | CASSTGIREGRGDTQYF | TGCGCCAGCAGTACTGGAATCCGGGAGGGCCGGGGGGATACGCAGTATTTT
TRBD1 | NA | TRBJ2-5 | TRBV27 | CASSSLQGAGGQTQYF | TGTGCCAGCAGTTCACTACAGGGGGCAGGGGGTCAGACCCAGTACTTC
NA | once | TRBJ1-1 | TRBV7-4 | CASSTLGSNTEAFF | TGTGCCAGCAGCACCCTGGGCTCGAACACTGAAGCTTTCTTT
NA | once | TRBJ1-4 | TRBV5-4 | CASSLQGRGEKLFF | TGTGCCAGCAGCTTACAGGGTAGGGGTGAAAAACTGTTTTTT
NA | NA | TRBJ1-2 | TRBV5-1 | CASSLAQQGYGYTF | TGCGCCAGCAGCTTGGCACAGCAGGGTTATGGCTACACCTTC
TRBD2 | NA | TRBJ2-4 | TRBV15 | CATSRSPSGMVIQYF | TGTGCCACCAGCAGATCCCCGAGCGGGATGGTCATTCAGTACTTC
TRBD2 | NA | TRBJ2-5 | TRBV7-8 | CASSLWTRRRQETQYF | TGTGCCAGCAGCCTTTGGACTAGGCGTCGTCAGGAGACCCAGTACTTC
NA | once | TRBJ1-5 | TRBV7-2 | CASSSRLGQPQHF | TGTGCCAGCAGCTCGAGACTCGGACAGCCCCAGCATTTT
NA | NA | TRBJ1-5 | TRBV4-3 | CASSQDRIGKQPQHF | TGCGCCAGCAGCCAAGACAGGATCGGGAAACAGCCCCAGCATTTT
TRBD1 | NA | TRBJ2-1 | TRBV6-4 | CASSDSDRGIYNEQFF | TGTGCCAGCAGTGACTCTGACAGGGGAATTTACAATGAGCAGTTCTTC
NA | few | TRBJ1-2 | TRBV5-1 | CASSSRGYYGYTF | TGCGCCAGCAGCTCTCGGGGATACTATGGCTACACCTTC
TRBD1 | NA | TRBJ2-7 | TRBV5-1 | CASSAQGDYEQYF | TGCGCCAGCAGCGCACAGGGGGACTACGAGCAGTACTTC
TRBD1 | NA | TRBJ1-1 | TRBV28 | CASTRDRGEAFF | TGTGCCAGCACTCGAGACAGGGGTGAAGCTTTCTTT
NA | NA | TRBJ1-5 | TRBV6-1 | CASVWGGDQPQHF | TGTGCCAGCGTTTGGGGGGGGGATCAGCCCCAGCATTTT
NA | NA | TRBJ2-1 | TRBV5-1 | CASSFGRENEQFF | TGCGCCAGCAGCTTTGGCAGGGAAAATGAGCAGTTCTTC
TRBD2 | NA | TRBJ2-5 | TRBV7-9 | CASSLLAGGTQETQYF | TGTGCCAGCAGCCTACTAGCGGGGGGGACCCAAGAGACCCAGTACTTC
NA | NA | TRBJ1-1 | TRBV5-1 | CASMVDTEAFF | TGCGCCAGTATGGTAGACACTGAAGCTTTCTTT